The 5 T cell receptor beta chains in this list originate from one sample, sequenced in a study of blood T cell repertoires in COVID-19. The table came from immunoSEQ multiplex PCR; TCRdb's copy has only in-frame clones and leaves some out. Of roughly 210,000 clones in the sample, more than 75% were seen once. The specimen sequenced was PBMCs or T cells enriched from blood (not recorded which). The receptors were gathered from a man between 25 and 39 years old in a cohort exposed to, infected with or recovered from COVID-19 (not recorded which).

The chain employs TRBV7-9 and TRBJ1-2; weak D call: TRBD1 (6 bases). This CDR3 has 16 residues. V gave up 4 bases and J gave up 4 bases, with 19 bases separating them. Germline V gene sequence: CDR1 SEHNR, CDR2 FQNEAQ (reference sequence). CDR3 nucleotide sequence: TGTGCCAGCAGCTGGACAGAGCTACGGGAAGTCTATGGCTACACCTTC. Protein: CASSWTELREVYGYTF.

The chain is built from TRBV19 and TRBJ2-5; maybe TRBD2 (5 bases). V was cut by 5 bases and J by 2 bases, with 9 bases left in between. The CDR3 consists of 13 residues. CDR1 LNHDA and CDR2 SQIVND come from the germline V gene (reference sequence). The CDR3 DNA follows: TGTGCCAGTAGTGAAGGGAGACAAGAGACCCAGTACTTC. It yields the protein CASSEGRQETQYF.

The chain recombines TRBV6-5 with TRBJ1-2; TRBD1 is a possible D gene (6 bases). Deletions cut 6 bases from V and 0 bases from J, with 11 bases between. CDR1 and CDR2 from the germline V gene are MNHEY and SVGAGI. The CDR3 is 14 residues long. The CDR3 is CASRTGSPNYGYTF. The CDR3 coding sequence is TGTGCCAGCAGAACAGGGTCCCCTAACTATGGCTACACCTTC.

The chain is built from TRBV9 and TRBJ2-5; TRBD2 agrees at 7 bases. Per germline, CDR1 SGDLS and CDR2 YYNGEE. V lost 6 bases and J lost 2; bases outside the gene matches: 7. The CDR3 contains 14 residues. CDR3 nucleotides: TGTGCCAGCAACCCCATGGGAGGGCAAGAGACCCAGTACTTC. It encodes CASNPMGGQETQYF.

This CDR3 reads CASSRRSRIHEQFF. CDR3 bases: TGTGCCAGCAGTAGAAGGTCGAGGATCCATGAGCAGTTCTTC. This chain links TRBV28 with TRBJ2-1; D gene ambiguous. Trimming removed 5 bases at V and 8 bases at J, with 16 bases between. CDR3 size: 14 residues. CDR1 is MDHEN and CDR2 is SYDVKM in the germline V gene.